The 32 T cell receptor beta chains below come from one sample, sequenced in a study of blood T cell repertoires in COVID-19. Sequenced by immunoSEQ multiplex PCR; TCRdb stores in-frame clones only, minus some. The sample yields approximately 140,000 clones, around 87% seen once. What was sequenced was PBMCs or T cells enriched from blood (not recorded which). All receptors derive from a young woman with acute COVID-19.

V is TRBV5-6 and J is TRBJ2-1; 8 bases match TRBD1. The CDR3 is 16 amino acids. V shed 5 bases and J 2 bases; nucleotides not matched to a gene: 9. Germline-derived CDR1 and CDR2 are SGHDT and YYEEEE. In nucleotides, the CDR3 is TGTGCCAGCAGATTTAGGGGGACAGGTCCCTACAATGAGCAGTTCTTC. Its protein product is CASRFRGTGPYNEQFF.

This sequence joins TRBV27 and TRBJ2-7; no clear D. Germline V gives CDR1 MNHEY, CDR2 SMNVEV (reference sequence). V gave up 4 bases and J gave up 4 bases, with 8 bases separating them. The CDR3 is 12 amino acids. In DNA, the CDR3 is TGTGCCAGCAGTTCAAAGAGATACGAGCAGTACTTC. It is translated as CASSSKRYEQYF.

The chain combines TRBV30 with TRBJ2-2; a possible D gene is TRBD2 (5 bases). This CDR3 spans 15 amino acids. Germline CDR1 reads GTSNPN; CDR2 reads SVGIG (reference sequence). Trimming removed 3 bases from V and 4 bases from J, with 15 bases in between. CDR3 sequence (DNA): TGTGCCTGGAGGGGGAGACGACGGAGCACCGGGGAGCTGTTTTTT. This sequence encodes CAWRGRRRSTGELFF.

The V and J genes are TRBV7-6 and TRBJ1-6; 8 bases map to TRBD1. Germline-derived CDR1 and CDR2 are SGHVS and FNYEAQ. The CDR3 consists of 15 residues. The V segment lost 2 bases and the J segment 7 bases; nucleotides outside the gene matches: 4. CDR3: CASSLKQGGNSPLHF. The CDR3 DNA is TGTGCCAGCAGCTTAAAACAGGGGGGGAATTCACCCCTCCACTTT.

The J gene is TRBJ1-6, the V gene TRBV9; maybe TRBD1 (5 bases). Per germline, CDR1 SGDLS and CDR2 YYNGEE. V was clipped by 0 bases and J by 10 bases, with 11 bases between them. The CDR3 is 14 residues long. CDR3 residues: CASSVEGLGSPLHF. DNA of the CDR3: TGTGCCAGCAGCGTAGAGGGGTTAGGGTCACCCCTCCACTTT.

This chain connects TRBV5-4 to TRBJ2-5; 7 nucleotides agree with TRBD2. V was pared by 3 bases and J by 2 bases, with 10 bases of the junction left unmatched. The CDR3 length is 16 residues. Germline lookup yields CDR1 SGHNT and CDR2 YYREEE (reference sequence). Here the CDR3 DNA reads TGTGCCAGCAGCTCCGGGTCCCATAGCGGGCAAGAGACCCAGTACTTC. Translating it yields CASSSGSHSGQETQYF.

The V gene is TRBV30, the J gene TRBJ2-7, with 10 bases identical to TRBD1. The CDR3 runs to 15 residues. V lost 3 bases to trimming and J lost 0 bases; unmatched junction nucleotides: 5. The germline gives CDR1 GTSNPN, CDR2 SVGIG (reference sequence). CDR3 loop: CAWRGDRGSSYEQYF. The CDR3 DNA reads as TGTGCCTGGAGAGGGGACAGGGGTAGCTCCTACGAGCAGTACTTC.

The chain links TRBV19 to TRBJ1-2; TRBD1 might be the D (6 bases). The V and J ends lost 9 bases and 8 bases respectively, with 25 bases between them. This CDR3 has 15 amino acids. Germline lookup yields CDR1 LNHDA and CDR2 SQIVND (reference sequence). Here the CDR3 reads CASLPAVGGGYGYTF. In DNA, the CDR3 is TGTGCCAGCCTACCTGCGGTTGGGGGCGGATACGGCTACACCTTC.

The chain links TRBV19 to TRBJ1-6; no clear D gene. CDR1 LNHDA and CDR2 SQIVND come from the germline V gene (reference sequence). V was shortened by 5 bases and J by 6 bases, with 8 bases between the two germline ends. The CDR3 length is 13 residues. The CDR3 reads CASSPGSNSPLHF. The CDR3 DNA reads as TGTGCCAGTAGTCCAGGATCTAATTCACCCCTCCACTTT. Filled out from reference TRBV19 and TRBJ1-6, the complete variable domain reads DGGITQSPKYLFRKEGQNVTLSCEQNLNHDAMYWYRQDPGQGLRLIYYSQIVNDFQKGDIAEGYSVSREKKESFPLTVTSAQKNPTAFYLCASSPGSNSPLHFGNGTRLTVT.

The chain recombines TRBV6-5 with TRBJ2-1; weak D call: TRBD2 (6 bases). This CDR3 contains 13 residues. Looked up from germline, CDR1 is MNHEY and CDR2 is SVGAGI. The ends were cut back, 4 bases at V and 7 bases at J, with 11 bases in the middle. In DNA, the CDR3 is TGTGCCAGCAGTTGGGGGGAAGTGAATGAGCAGTTCTTC. Its translation: CASSWGEVNEQFF.

The V gene is TRBV28, the J gene TRBJ1-4, with 7 nucleotides matching TRBD1. Germline lookup yields CDR1 MDHEN and CDR2 SYDVKM. CDR3 size: 18 residues. J gave up 6 bases and V 8 bases, and 21 bases lay outside the gene matches. CDR3 residues: CASRSTGTVIFQDEKLFF. The CDR3 DNA reads TGTGCCAGCCGATCCACCGGGACAGTCATCTTTCAGGATGAAAAACTGTTTTTT.

The chain carries TRBV5-1 and TRBJ2-5, with a tentative D call TRBD1 (6 bases). V lost 3 bases to trimming and J lost 5 bases, with 20 bases between them. This CDR3 is 16 amino acids long. Germline V gives CDR1 SGHRS, CDR2 YFSETQ. The CDR3 region has the DNA TGCGCCAGCAGCTCCGCTTTTCCGGAAACAGGGGAGACCCAGTACTTC. Translated, it gives CASSSAFPETGETQYF.

The rearrangement uses TRBV6-1 and TRBJ2-3; the D gene is possibly TRBD2 (6 bases). V gave up 3 bases and J gave up 4 bases, with 17 bases separating them. Germline CDR1 is MNHNS and CDR2 is SASEGT. The CDR3 length is 16 residues. CDR3 coding DNA: TGTGCCAGCAGTGAGTCAGACGGAGGGGAGGCAGATACGCAGTATTTT. Its protein is CASSESDGGEADTQYF.

This clone was seen a few times. This rearrangement joins TRBV27 to TRBJ2-7; 10 bases fit TRBD2. The CDR3 sequence is 15 residues long. The junction had 9 bases not matched to a gene; V was cut back by 4 bases and J by 6 bases. Germline V CDR1 and CDR2: MNHEY, SMNVEV (reference sequence). CDR3 residues: CASSWVSGRLSEQYF. The CDR3, as DNA: TGTGCCAGCAGTTGGGTTAGCGGGAGGCTCTCCGAGCAGTACTTC.

The CDR3 DNA reads TGTGCCAGCAGCTCTCACGGGACACCTCGGGGCGGTGGCTACACCTTC. Translated, it gives CASSSHGTPRGGGYTF. The rearrangement joins TRBV3-1 (or the pseudogene TRBV3-2) to TRBJ1-2; D is possibly TRBD1 (6 bases). Germline CDR1 LGHDT, CDR2 YNNKEL (reference sequence). The CDR3 has 16 residues. Trimming took 5 bases from V and 7 from J, leaving 23 bases between them.

This clone was counted only a few times. The chain has TRBV9 and TRBJ2-7; 9 bases map to TRBD2. Trimming at V came to 1 base and at J to 7 bases, leaving 3 bases not matched to a gene. The V gene's germline CDR1 is SGDLS and CDR2 YYNGEE. This CDR3 is built from 13 residues. CDR3 amino acids: CASSVTLAGEQYF. In DNA, the CDR3 is TGTGCCAGCAGCGTAACGCTAGCGGGAGAGCAGTACTTC.

The rearrangement uses TRBV2 and TRBJ1-5; D might be TRBD1 (6 bases). The germline CDR1 and CDR2 sequences are SNHLY and FYNNEI. This CDR3 has 16 residues. The germline V and J ends were trimmed by 6 bases and 5 bases, with 20 bases remaining between them. CDR3 sequence: CASSGPWGGAYQPQHF. CDR3 sequence (DNA): TGTGCCAGCAGCGGCCCCTGGGGGGGGGCTTATCAGCCCCAGCATTTT. Together with reference TRBV2 and TRBJ1-5, the CDR3 gives the full variable domain: EPEVTQTPSHQVTQMGQEVILRCVPISNHLYFYWYRQILGQKVEFLVSFYNNEISEKSEIFDDQFSVERPDGSNFTLKIRSTKLEDSAMYFCASSGPWGGAYQPQHFGDGTRLSIL.

DNA for the CDR3: TGTGCCACTCGACAGGGGTGGGGGAACACTGAAGCTTTCTTT. Its protein is CATRQGWGNTEAFF. The gene calls are TRBV28 and TRBJ1-1; 8 nucleotides align to TRBD1. In germline, CDR1 is MDHEN, CDR2 SYDVKM. This CDR3 comprises 14 residues. Trimming removed 10 bases from V and 1 base from J; junction bases left unmatched: 8.

The chain is built from TRBV28 and TRBJ1-5; D ambiguous. With 3 bases removed from V and 4 bases from J, the gap between germline ends came to 10 bases. Germline V gene lookup returns CDR1 MDHEN and CDR2 SYDVKM. This CDR3 comprises 14 residues. CDR3 nucleotides: TGTGCCAGCAGTTTGTGGAGTGCGAATCAGCCCCAGCATTTT. It specifies CASSLWSANQPQHF.

V is TRBV3-1 (or the pseudogene TRBV3-2) and J is TRBJ2-1; 7 bases agree with TRBD1. The CDR3 extends over 15 amino acids. The ends lost 4 bases at V and 4 bases at J; junction bases unmatched: 7. Germline CDR1 is LGHDT and CDR2 is YNNKEL (reference sequence). CDR3 in amino acids: CASSLTGAGYNEQFF. Here the CDR3 DNA reads TGTGCCAGCAGCCTAACAGGGGCAGGGTACAATGAGCAGTTCTTC.

The chain links TRBV28 to TRBJ2-7; 12 nucleotides match TRBD2. Germline V gives CDR1 MDHEN, CDR2 SYDVKM. Losses at the gene ends were 11 bases for V and 9 bases for J; bases not matched to a gene: 17. The CDR3 covers 15 residues. The CDR3 region is CAVQDGRLAGDAQYF. The CDR3 DNA follows: TGTGCCGTACAGGACGGAAGACTAGCGGGAGACGCGCAGTACTTC.

CDR3 coding DNA: TGTGCCAGCAGCTTGGGCGGGCCGCCTCCTGGCTACACCTTC. It specifies CASSLGGPPPGYTF. The chain couples TRBV5-4 to TRBJ1-2; D gene uncertain. V shed 0 bases and J shed 7 bases, with 13 bases lying between them. The CDR3 contains 14 residues. Germline-derived CDR1 and CDR2 are SGHNT and YYREEE (reference sequence).

With regard to this clone: Sequence at one end of the junction differs from germline and may be a read error. The chain has TRBV7-7 and TRBJ1-2; 10 nucleotides line up with TRBD1. This CDR3 has 16 amino acids. The V gene's germline CDR1 is SSHAT and CDR2 FNYEAQ (reference sequence). The CDR3 spells CASSKRQGALVYGYTF. DNA of the CDR3: TGTGCTAGCAGCAAAAGACAGGGGGCTTTAGTATATGGCTACACCTTC.

This chain joins TRBV27 and TRBJ1-1; a possible D gene is TRBD1 (6 bases). Germline V gene lookup returns CDR1 MNHEY and CDR2 SMNVEV (reference sequence). Trimming pared 3 bases from V and 4 bases from J, leaving 9 bases between. The CDR3 runs 13 residues. The CDR3 sequence: CASSFIGGTEAFF. In DNA form, the CDR3 reads TGTGCCAGCAGTTTTATAGGGGGCACTGAAGCTTTCTTT.

The chain links TRBV6-1 to TRBJ1-5; D ambiguous. Trimming took off 1 base at V and 0 bases at J, with 10 bases between the two ends. CDR1 MNHNS and CDR2 SASEGT come from the germline V gene. The length of the CDR3 is 16 residues. The CDR3 protein is CASSEVSQRSNQPQHF. CDR3 bases: TGTGCCAGCAGTGAAGTGAGTCAGCGTAGCAATCAGCCCCAGCATTTT.

This sequence joins TRBV5-1 and TRBJ1-3; D might be TRBD1 (6 bases). The CDR3 sequence is 15 residues long. Germline V gene sequence: CDR1 SGHRS, CDR2 YFSETQ. The V end was cut by 4 bases, the J end by 1 base, with 12 bases between. For the CDR3, the DNA is TGCGCCAGCAGCCCTACAGGGAAGTCTGGAAACACCATATATTTT. This sequence encodes CASSPTGKSGNTIYF.

Turning to this clone: In the same sample, other DNA sequences code for this CDR3. V is TRBV9 and J is TRBJ2-3, with D maybe TRBD1 (5 bases). The CDR3 has 15 residues. Germline CDR1 and CDR2: SGDLS and YYNGEE. Trimming removed 0 bases at V and 0 bases at J, with 8 bases between. The DNA of the CDR3 is TGTGCCAGCAGCGTAGGGGGCATTAGCACAGATACGCAGTATTTT. This encodes CASSVGGISTDTQYF.

CDR3: CATSDLGLAGGHADTQYF. The CDR3 DNA sequence: TGTGCCACCAGTGATTTGGGCCTAGCGGGAGGGCACGCAGATACGCAGTATTTT. The gene calls are TRBV24-1 and TRBJ2-3, with 12 nucleotides matching TRBD2. The CDR3 sequence is 18 residues long. Germline trimming cut 0 bases from V and 4 bases from J; bases unmatched to any gene: 7. Germline-derived CDR1 and CDR2 are KGHDR and SFDVKD.

This chain joins TRBV6-2 or TRBV6-3 and TRBJ1-6; 7 bases map to TRBD1. The V and J ends lost 5 bases and 10 bases, in that order; junction bases with no gene match: 14. The CDR3 is 16 amino acids. CDR1 MNHEY and CDR2 SVGEGT come from the germline V gene. The CDR3 DNA follows: TGTGCCAGCAGTGCTTGGGACAGCGGTTGGGAATCACCCCTCCACTTT. The encoded protein is CASSAWDSGWESPLHF.

This clone was counted a few times. The V and J genes are TRBV30 and TRBJ1-2; the D gene is possibly TRBD1 (6 bases). V was clipped by 4 bases and J by 2 bases, with 8 bases between them. Germline loops: CDR1 GTSNPN, CDR2 SVGIG (reference sequence). This CDR3 spans 12 amino acids. This chain's CDR3 is CAWNQGNYGYTF. In DNA, the CDR3 is TGTGCCTGGAACCAGGGGAACTATGGCTACACCTTC. Filled out from reference TRBV30 and TRBJ1-2, the complete variable domain reads SQTIHQWPATLVQPVGSPLSLECTVEGTSNPNLYWYRQAAGRGLQLLFYSVGIGQISSEVPQNLSASRPQDRQFILSSKKLLLSDSGFYLCAWNQGNYGYTFGSGTRLTVV.

The V and J genes are TRBV4-1 and TRBJ2-7; 13 bases map to TRBD2. The V gene end was trimmed by 1 base and the J gene end by 6 bases; junction bases not matched to a gene: 6. CDR1 and CDR2 from the germline V gene are MGHRA and YSYEKL. This CDR3 has 16 residues. The CDR3 region has the DNA TGCGCCAGCAGCCAAGCAGGACTAGCGGGAGCTCGCGAGCAGTACTTC. Its translation: CASSQAGLAGAREQYF.

The chain recombines TRBV4-3 with TRBJ1-2; 8 bases line up with TRBD1. Germline loops: CDR1 LGHNA, CDR2 YSLEER. V dropped 5 bases and J dropped 3; count of bases not matched to a gene: 14. The CDR3 covers 17 residues. The CDR3 nucleotides are TGCGCCAGCAGCATGCGCCAGGCGACAGGGGTGGACTATGGCTACACCTTC. This codes for CASSMRQATGVDYGYTF.